Listed below are T cell receptor beta chains from one sample, sequenced in a study of cytomegalovirus exposure and HLA in healthy donors. Here immunoSEQ multiplex PCR was the method, and the copy in TCRdb shows in-frame clones only, minus some. The table lists some 130,000 clones, around 80% of them singletons. The specimen sequenced was PBMCs. These receptor sequences come from a man in his thirties or forties in good health. The CDR3 runs from the conserved cysteine through the conserved F or W.

j_call cdr3_length v_call cdr3_aa
TRBJ1-5 14 TRBV4-1 CASSLQGAGEPQHF
TRBJ1-6 14 TRBV28 CASSPGVRDSPLHF
TRBJ2-1 14 TRBV7-9 CSSSRGGGTTEQFF
TRBJ2-3 18 TRBV13 CASSFRTSGTQGADTQYF
TRBJ2-3 14 TRBV27 CARHIRGLGDTQYF
TRBJ2-7 11 TRBV9 CASSTGYEQYF
TRBJ2-3 16 TRBV11-2 CASSLELAGSTDTQYF
. 13 TRBV9 CASSVGHSYEQYF
TRBJ2-7 14 TRBV19 CASSIWGGNYEQYF
TRBJ2-5 14 TRBV4-1 CASSRQGGRETQYF
TRBJ2-3 15 TRBV7-9 CASSLAQGSTDTQYF
TRBJ2-1 12 TRBV15 CATSRSLYEQFF
TRBJ2-7 14 TRBV28 CASSPPGLLYEQYF
TRBJ1-3 15 TRBV5-6 CASSLEWAAGNTIYF
TRBJ2-5 13 TRBV7-9 CASSFNGGETQYF
TRBJ2-7 12 TRBV29-1 CSVDQGTYEQYF
TRBJ1-2 18 TRBV28 CASSLWKGTGGQNYGYTF
TRBJ2-7 15 TRBV7-3 CASSFRDSVFYEQYF
TRBJ2-5 15 TRBV6-5 CASMASGNMVETQYF
TRBJ2-7 15 TRBV19 CASSLTGESTYEQYF
TRBJ2-5 14 TRBV7-2 CASSFGGPQETQYF
TRBJ2-3 13 TRBV6-6 CAVREGSTDTQYF
TRBJ1-1 16 TRBV5-1 CASSLDGRGRATEAFF
TRBJ1-6 14 TRBV19 CASLGRERNSPLHF
TRBJ2-3 12 TRBV7-3 CASSSGTDTQYF
TRBJ1-2 15 TRBV28 CASSSVGRVGYGYTF
TRBJ2-2 15 TRBV19 CASSLLSWATGELFF
TRBJ1-2 11 TRBV5-1 CASSDITGYTF
TRBJ1-5 14 TRBV7-2 CASSYRGGNQPQHF
TRBJ2-5 16 TRBV7-9 CASSLEGGSGWETQYF
TRBJ2-3 15 TRBV10-3 CAISEASGRADTQYF
TRBJ1-5 13 TRBV19 CATGDSGNQPQHF
TRBJ2-7 15 TRBV5-4 CASSPPLAASYEQYF
TRBJ2-1 14 TRBV7-9 CASSRRGLFNEQFF
TRBJ1-2 13 TRBV10-3 CAISESTGSGYTF
TRBJ2-3 15 TRBV12-5 CASGLVQGSPDTQYF
TRBJ1-2 15 TRBV5-1 CASIPGDRQNYGYTF
TRBJ2-5 16 TRBV5-8 CASSLGQRRPGETQYF
TRBJ2-3 17 TRBV5-5 CASSLAGGALSTDTQYF
TRBJ1-5 17 TRBV28 CASSFLDRIDSNQPQHF
. 13 TRBV19 CASSIAPSYEQYF
TRBJ2-1 14 TRBV27 CASGRGGVYNEQFF
TRBJ2-5 15 TRBV4-3 CASSRGGGWAETQYF
TRBJ1-2 13 TRBV7-9 CSSSHRDSYGYTF
TRBJ2-7 13 TRBV5-6 CASSLLAGDEQYF
TRBJ1-2 13 TRBV5-6 CASSLWTRDGYTF
TRBJ2-7 14 TRBV7-2 CASSPRQGSYEQYF
TRBJ2-7 15 TRBV6-1 CASSEEGAGSYEQYF
TRBJ1-1 14 TRBV15 CATSRDQVNTEAFF
TRBJ2-2 14 TRBV10-2 CASRLAGDTGELFF
TRBJ1-6 15 TRBV18 CASSPRGGEDSPLHF
TRBJ2-3 18 TRBV7-8 CASSLDTSGGLSTDTQYF
TRBJ1-1 15 TRBV9 CASSGGTGVYTEAFF
TRBJ2-2 15 TRBV27 CATRYQGANTGELFF
TRBJ2-7 15 TRBV7-9 CASSLAPGQTYEQYF
TRBJ2-5 16 TRBV4-3 CASSQSASGSGETQYF
TRBJ2-3 15 TRBV6-5 CASSYTSGYTDTQYF